These T cell receptor beta chains were read from a single sample in a study of tumor-infiltrating lymphocytes in primary liver carcinoma. One entry per CDR3 protein, called by TCRdb with MiXCR from the multiplex PCR reads. The table shows 150,000 to 200,000 distinct CDR3 sequences, with 85% occurring only once. Specimen: tumor tissue from primary liver carcinoma. All receptors come from a middle-aged man with primary liver carcinoma and hepatitis B virus infection. Both conserved end residues are part of each CDR3. The order of the fields is clone size, D gene, CDR3 length, V gene, J gene, CDR3 protein, CDR3 DNA. The D gene is left open where the match is weak. The size field is filled for only some rows; it gives once, few, many or a size class.

size: NA; D: NA; length: 13; V: TRBV11-1; J: TRBJ2-7; CDR3: CANNLGLARKQYF; DNA: TGTGCCAACAACCTGGGGCTAGCAAGGAAGCAGTACTTC
size: NA; D: NA; length: 13; V: TRBV7-9; J: TRBJ2-1; CDR3: CANSQSLMNEQFF; DNA: TGTGCCAACAGCCAATCTCTGATGAATGAGCAGTTCTTC
size: NA; D: NA; length: 14; V: TRBV6-1; J: TRBJ1-5; CDR3: CASRGDHSNQPQHF; DNA: TGTGCCAGCAGAGGAGACCATAGCAATCAGCCCCAACATTTT
size: NA; D: TRBD1; length: 13; V: TRBV12-3/TRBV12-4; J: TRBJ1-5; CDR3: CASSTGMGQPQDF; DNA: TGTGCCAGCAGTACAGGGATGGGACAGCCCCAGGATTTT
size: few; D: TRBD2; length: 16; V: TRBV6-2/TRBV6-3; J: TRBJ2-1; CDR3: CASSPRTSGTANEQIF; DNA: TGTGCCAGCAGTCCCCGGACTAGCGGGACAGCAAATGAGCAGATCTTC
size: NA; D: TRBD2; length: 15; V: TRBV12-3/TRBV12-4; J: TRBJ2-1; CDR3: CASNEVAGGADEQFF; DNA: TGTGCCAGCAATGAGGTAGCGGGGGGCGCCGATGAGCAGTTCTTC
size: NA; D: NA; length: 12; V: TRBV11-2; J: TRBJ2-5; CDR3: CASSLVAEFEYF; DNA: TGTGCCAGTAGCTTAGTCGCGGAGTTCGAGTACTTC
size: NA; D: NA; length: 14; V: TRBV10-3; J: TRBJ2-2; CDR3: CAVQLIGGTGELSF; DNA: TGTGCCGTACAACTAATTGGGGGAACCGGGGAGCTGTCCTTT
size: many; D: TRBD2; length: 16; V: TRBV11-2; J: TRBJ2-3; CDR3: CASSAPTSGSGDTQYF; DNA: TGTGCCAGCAGCGCTCCGACTAGCGGGAGTGGGGATACGCAGTATTTT
size: NA; D: NA; length: 15; V: TRBV12-3/TRBV12-4; J: TRBJ1-5; CDR3: CVSSLAQDPNQHQHF; DNA: TGTGTCAGCAGTTTAGCCCAGGATCCTAATCAGCACCAGCATTTT
size: NA; D: NA; length: 15; V: TRBV4-3; J: TRBJ1-2; CDR3: CASSQDTRGPHVHTF; DNA: TGCGCCAGCAGCCAAGATACGCGGGGGCCTCATGTCCACACCTTC
size: NA; D: NA; length: 15; V: TRBV11-2; J: TRBJ2-1; CDR3: CTSSPETSSYNEQFF; DNA: TGTACCAGTAGCCCCGAGACTTCTTCCTACAATGAGCAGTTCTTC
size: NA; D: TRBD1; length: 16; V: TRBV6-1; J: TRBJ2-6; CDR3: CAGTGTGGAGANVLNF; DNA: TGTGCCGGTACCGGGACAGGGGGTGCAGGGGCCAACGTCCTGAATTTC
size: NA; D: NA; length: 15; V: TRBV10-2; J: TRBJ2-5; CDR3: CASTLRPGIEETKYF; DNA: TGCGCCAGCACACTCAGGCCTGGGATAGAAGAGACCAAGTACTTC
size: NA; D: TRBD1; length: 15; V: TRBV12-3/TRBV12-4; J: TRBJ2-5; CDR3: CASSCGTGDQETQYF; DNA: TGTGCCAGCAGTTGCGGGACAGGAGACCAAGAGACCCAGTACTTC
size: NA; D: NA; length: 13; V: TRBV6-2/TRBV6-3; J: TRBJ2-7; CDR3: CASSYEVPYEHYF; DNA: TGTGCGAGCAGTTACGAGGTTCCCTACGAGCACTACTTC
size: NA; D: TRBD1; length: 21; V: TRBV11-2; J: TRBJ2-6; CDR3: CASSMGGDRGISISEVNVLTF; DNA: TGTGCCAGCAGCATGGGGGGAGACAGGGGCATTTCCATCTCTGAGGTCAACGTCCTGACTTTC
size: NA; D: NA; length: 15; V: TRBV6-2/TRBV6-3; J: TRBJ2-1; CDR3: CASSPPDRDANEHSF; DNA: TGTGCCAGCAGTCCTCCTGACAGAGATGCCAATGAGCATTCCTTC
size: NA; D: NA; length: 13; V: TRBV2; J: TRBJ1-5; CDR3: CASIGDVNQSQHF; DNA: TGTGCCAGCATCGGGGACGTTAATCAGTCCCAGCATTTT
size: NA; D: NA; length: 16; V: TRBV11-1; J: TRBJ2-1; CDR3: CARSLRGRASHNERFF; DNA: TGTGCCAGGAGCTTACGGGGCAGAGCCTCCCACAATGAGCGGTTCTTC
size: NA; D: TRBD1; length: 14; V: TRBV12-3/TRBV12-4; J: TRBJ1-1; CDR3: CAGSPPRTGTEAFF; DNA: TGTGCCGGCAGTCCCCCCAGGACAGGCACTGAAGCTTTCTTT
size: NA; D: NA; length: 14; V: TRBV11-2; J: TRBJ2-7; CDR3: CASSLDAGAGEQYF; DNA: TGTGCCAGCAGCTTAGACGCAGGGGCGGGCGAGCAGTACTTC
size: once; D: NA; length: 15; V: TRBV6-2/TRBV6-3; J: TRBJ2-1; CDR3: CVSTYEIVAYNEQFF; DNA: TGTGTCAGCACTTATGAGATCGTTGCCTACAATGAGCAGTTCTTC
size: NA; D: NA; length: 12; V: TRBV11-2; J: TRBJ2-1; CDR3: CASSYATEENFF; DNA: TGTGCCAGCAGCTACGCGACAGAGGAGAATTTCTTC
size: NA; D: NA; length: 11; V: TRBV2; J: TRBJ1-1; CDR3: CAITSRAEAFF; DNA: TGTGCCATCACCAGCCGGGCAGAAGCTTTCTTT
size: NA; D: NA; length: 12; V: TRBV29-1; J: TRBJ2-4; CDR3: CIVIHGQGIQYF; DNA: TGCATAGTAATTCACGGGCAGGGCATTCAGTACTTC
size: NA; D: NA; length: 13; V: TRBV6-9; J: TRBJ1-4; CDR3: CASRVQRFEKLFF; DNA: TGTGCCAGCAGGGTACAGCGATTCGAGAAACTGTTTTTT
size: medium-sized; D: TRBD2; length: 13; V: TRBV6-2/TRBV6-3; J: TRBJ2-1; CDR3: CASRTSGRTEQFF; DNA: TGTGCCAGCAGGACTAGCGGGAGAACTGAGCAGTTCTTC
size: NA; D: NA; length: 15; V: TRBV7-3; J: TRBJ2-3; CDR3: CASSLGAFSIGTQYF; DNA: TGTGCCAGCAGCCTCGGGGCTTTTAGCATAGGTACGCAGTATTTT
size: NA; D: NA; length: 15; V: TRBV4-3; J: TRBJ2-2; CDR3: CARSQGQVETREPFF; DNA: TGCGCCAGAAGCCAAGGACAGGTGGAAACCCGGGAGCCGTTTTTT
size: once; D: NA; length: 14; V: TRBV6-2/TRBV6-3; J: TRBJ2-1; CDR3: CARCYATGSDEQFF; DNA: TGTGCCAGATGTTACGCTACAGGATCGGATGAGCAGTTCTTC
size: NA; D: NA; length: 13; V: TRBV29-1; J: TRBJ1-5; CDR3: CSVVEQINQPQHF; DNA: TGTAGCGTTGTTGAACAGATCAATCAGCCCCAGCATTTT
size: many; D: NA; length: 14; V: TRBV5-5; J: TRBJ1-3; CDR3: CASSVTGPGNTIYF; DNA: TGTGCCAGCAGCGTCACAGGGCCCGGAAACACCATATATTTT
size: NA; D: NA; length: 13; V: TRBV12-3/TRBV12-4; J: TRBJ2-3; CDR3: CASSFLRTDTQYF; DNA: TGTGCCAGCAGTTTTCTGAGGACTGATACGCAATATTTT
size: NA; D: TRBD1; length: 14; V: TRBV7-9; J: TRBJ2-7; CDR3: CASSLEGARDEQYF; DNA: TGTGCCAGCAGCTTAGAGGGGGCGCGGGACGAGCAGTACTTC
size: NA; D: TRBD1; length: 15; V: TRBV4-2; J: TRBJ2-7; CDR3: CASSPWDRGGREQYF; DNA: TGTGCCAGCAGCCCCTGGGACAGGGGAGGTCGCGAGCAGTACTTC
size: NA; D: TRBD2; length: 16; V: TRBV6-1; J: TRBJ2-2; CDR3: CASKYISGRRTGELFF; DNA: TGTGCCAGCAAATATATTAGCGGGAGACGGACCGGGGAGCTGTTCTTT
size: NA; D: TRBD1; length: 16; V: TRBV29-1; J: TRBJ2-7; CDR3: CSAMTCGTGSPYEQYF; DNA: TGCAGCGCCATGACATGTGGGACAGGCAGTCCCTACGAGCAGTACTTC
size: NA; D: TRBD1; length: 15; V: TRBV9; J: TRBJ2-1; CDR3: CARSAGQGVYNEQFF; DNA: TGTGCCAGAAGCGCGGGACAGGGGGTCTACAATGAGCAGTTCTTC
size: NA; D: TRBD2; length: 16; V: TRBV6-4; J: TRBJ2-2; CDR3: CASSDTGTSDTGVLFF; DNA: TGTGCCAGCAGTGATACCGGGACTAGCGACACCGGGGTGCTATTTTTT
size: NA; D: NA; length: 15; V: TRBV6-1; J: TRBJ2-2; CDR3: CASSKGWWLTVELFF; DNA: TGTGCCAGCAGTAAAGGGTGGTGGCTCACCGTGGAGCTGTTTTTT
size: NA; D: TRBD2; length: 17; V: TRBV5-4; J: TRBJ2-3; CDR3: CTISLMTSGMITDTQYF; DNA: TGTACCATCAGTTTAATGACTAGCGGGATGATCACAGATACGCAGTATTTT
size: NA; D: NA; length: 12; V: TRBV29-1; J: TRBJ2-7; CDR3: CSAWDPMGEQYF; DNA: TGCAGCGCCTGGGACCCTATGGGCGAGCAATACTTC
size: NA; D: NA; length: 19; V: TRBV11-1; J: TRBJ2-3; CDR3: CASSFGGSSVVVRTDTQYF; DNA: TGTGCCAGCAGCTTTGGGGGAAGCTCTGTTGTAGTCCGCACAGATACGCAGTATTTT
size: NA; D: NA; length: 16; V: TRBV5-4; J: TRBJ2-3; CDR3: CARSLGGGWARETQYF; DNA: TGTGCCAGGAGCTTGGGCGGCGGGTGGGCACGAGAAACGCAGTATTTT
size: NA; D: NA; length: 13; V: TRBV11-1; J: TRBJ2-7; CDR3: CASIMGLAREQCF; DNA: TGTGCCAGCATCATGGGGCTAGCAAGGGAGCAGTGCTTC
size: many; D: TRBD1; length: 12; V: TRBV28; J: TRBJ2-7; CDR3: CASSLTGDEQYF; DNA: TGTGCCAGCAGCCTCACAGGGGACGAGCAGTACTTC
size: NA; D: TRBD2; length: 15; V: TRBV24-1; J: TRBJ2-7; CDR3: CTTSDLTSGSYEQYF; DNA: TGTACCACCAGTGACTTAACTAGCGGGAGCTACGAGCAGTACTTC
size: NA; D: NA; length: 13; V: TRBV5-5; J: TRBJ2-7; CDR3: CGSSFGLFYEQYF; DNA: TGTGGCAGCAGCTTCGGACTCTTCTACGAGCAGTACTTC
size: NA; D: NA; length: 12; V: TRBV28; J: TRBJ1-4; CDR3: CANIPPRGKLFF; DNA: TGTGCCAACATCCCACCCAGGGGAAAACTGTTTTTT